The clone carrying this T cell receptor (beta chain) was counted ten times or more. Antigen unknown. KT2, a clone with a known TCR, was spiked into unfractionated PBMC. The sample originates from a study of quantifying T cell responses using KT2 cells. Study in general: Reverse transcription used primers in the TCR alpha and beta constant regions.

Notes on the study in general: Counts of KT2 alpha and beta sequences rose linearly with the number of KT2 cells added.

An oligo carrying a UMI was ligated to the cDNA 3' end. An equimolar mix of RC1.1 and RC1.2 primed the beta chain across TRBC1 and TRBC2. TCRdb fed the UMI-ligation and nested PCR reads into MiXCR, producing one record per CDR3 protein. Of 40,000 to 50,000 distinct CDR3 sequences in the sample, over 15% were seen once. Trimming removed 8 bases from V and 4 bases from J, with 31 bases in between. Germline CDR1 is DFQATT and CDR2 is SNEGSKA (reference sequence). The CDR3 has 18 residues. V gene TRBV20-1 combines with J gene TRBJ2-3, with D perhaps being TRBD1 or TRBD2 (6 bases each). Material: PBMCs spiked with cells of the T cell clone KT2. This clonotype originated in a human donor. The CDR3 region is CSSGDFRGGLYQADTQYF. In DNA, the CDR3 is TGCAGTTCCGGGGATTTCAGGGGAGGCCTTTATCAGGCAGATACGCAGTATTTT.